This T cell receptor beta chain was recorded in a study of T-cell memory formation after mild COVID-19. Study at large: The two donors had largely donor-specific TCR clusters.

From 5'RACE with constant-segment primers came TCR alpha and TCR beta cDNA libraries that carried sample barcodes and UMIs. TCRdb used MiXCR to reprocess the 5' RACE reads, holding one entry per CDR3 protein. The sample has fewer than 150,000 distinct CDR3 sequences, 11% to 15% seen once. This CDR3 is built from 18 residues. V lost 2 bases and J lost 6, with 23 bases in between. Germline V gene lookup returns CDR1 SNHLY and CDR2 FYNNEI. General study results and limits: Within pre-infection memory, some responding clones were found, suggesting cross-reactive memory joined.

This clonotype was observed a handful of times. The antigen is undetermined. Sample: PBMCs or a T cell subset sorted from them (not recorded which). This chain links TRBV2 with TRBJ2-1; no definite D call. The TCR originated in an adult woman who had mild COVID-19 (a few samples of this study predate the infection). Cell type and time point are not known. This CDR3 is CASSERAGRPSVSNEQFF. CDR3 sequence (DNA): TGTGCCAGCAGTGAAAGGGCTGGTCGGCCGTCGGTCTCCAATGAGCAGTTCTTC.